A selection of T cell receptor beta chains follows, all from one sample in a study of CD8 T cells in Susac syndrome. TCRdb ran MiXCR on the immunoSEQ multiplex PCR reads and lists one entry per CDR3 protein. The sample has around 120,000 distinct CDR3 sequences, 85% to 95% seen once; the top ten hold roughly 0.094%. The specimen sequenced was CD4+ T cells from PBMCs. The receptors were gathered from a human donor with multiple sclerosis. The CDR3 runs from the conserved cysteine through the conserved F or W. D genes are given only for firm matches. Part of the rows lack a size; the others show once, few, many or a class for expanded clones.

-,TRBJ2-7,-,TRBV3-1,TGTGCCAGCAGCTCTCCGGGACAATTTTTATACGAGCAGTACTTC,CASSSPGQFLYEQYF
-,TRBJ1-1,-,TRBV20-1,TGCAGTGCTAGGGTGGGACACTTGAACACTGAAGCTTTCTTT,CSARVGHLNTEAFF
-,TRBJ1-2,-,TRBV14,TGTGCCAGCAGCCAAGATCGGGGCAACTATGGCTACACCTTC,CASSQDRGNYGYTF
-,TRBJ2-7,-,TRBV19,TGTGCCAGTAGTCCGGCATTAGTCGTTTACGAGCAGTACTTC,CASSPALVVYEQYF
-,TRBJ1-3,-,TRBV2,TGTGCCAGCACTGAACTGCCGGGGGCGGCTGGAAACACCATATATTTT,CASTELPGAAGNTIYF
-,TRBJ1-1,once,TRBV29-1,TGCAGCGTAGTGGGAGGGGGAGGCACTGAAGCTTTCTTT,CSVVGGGGTEAFF
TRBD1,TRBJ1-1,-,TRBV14,TGTGCCAGCAGCCTTGGACAGGGTATCTCCACTGAAGCTTTCTTT,CASSLGQGISTEAFF
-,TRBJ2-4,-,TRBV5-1,TGCGCCAGCAGCGTGGGTACCAGGAACATTCAGTACTTC,CASSVGTRNIQYF
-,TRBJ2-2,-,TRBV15,TGTGCCACCAGCGAGCGACAGAACACCGGGGAGCTGTTTTTT,CATSERQNTGELFF
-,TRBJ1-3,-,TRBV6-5,TGTGCCAGCAGTCTACAGGGAAGAGGTGGAAACACCATATATTTT,CASSLQGRGGNTIYF
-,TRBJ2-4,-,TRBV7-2,TGTGCCAGCAGCTTAACCACGGTGTCCCCCAGAAAAAAAAACATTCAGTACTTC,CASSLTTVSPRKKNIQYF
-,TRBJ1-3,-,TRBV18,TGTGCCAGCTCACCAGGTCCTGGAAACACCATATATTTT,CASSPGPGNTIYF
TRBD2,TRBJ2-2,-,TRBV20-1,TGCAGTGCTAGAGATTCACTAGCGGGGACCGGGGAGCTGTTTTTT,CSARDSLAGTGELFF
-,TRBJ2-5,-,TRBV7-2,TGTGCCAGCAGTAGGGGAGTAGCAGAGACCCAGTACTTC,CASSRGVAETQYF
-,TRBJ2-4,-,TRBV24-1,TGTGCCACCAGTGATGGACAGTCTTCCAAAAACATTCAGTACTTC,CATSDGQSSKNIQYF
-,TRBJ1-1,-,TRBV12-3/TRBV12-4,TGTGCCAGCAGCGGGCAGGTGAACACTGAAGCTTTCTTT,CASSGQVNTEAFF
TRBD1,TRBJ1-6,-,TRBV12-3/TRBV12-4,TGTGCCAGCAGAGGGACAGGGCCCCTTCTGAGTTCACCCCTCCACTTT,CASRGTGPLLSSPLHF
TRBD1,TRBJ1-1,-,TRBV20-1,TGCAGTGCTAGTCCAGGGGGCCCTGAAGCTTTCTTT,CSASPGGPEAFF
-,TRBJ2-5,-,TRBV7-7,TGTGCCAGCAGCCCGACAGGCCTAAAAGAGACCCAGTACTTC,CASSPTGLKETQYF
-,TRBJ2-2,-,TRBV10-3,TGTGCCATCGATGCTTTGAACACCGGGGAGCTGTTTTTT,CAIDALNTGELFF
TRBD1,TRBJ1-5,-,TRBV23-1,TGCGCCAGCAGTCAATCGTACGGACAGGGGAATCAGCCCCAGCATTTT,CASSQSYGQGNQPQHF
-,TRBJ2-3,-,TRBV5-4,TGTGCCAGCAGCTTGGCCTCGGATACGCAGTATTTT,CASSLASDTQYF
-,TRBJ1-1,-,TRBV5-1,TGCGCCAGCAGCTTGGGGCAGGATGGTGAAGCTTTCTTT,CASSLGQDGEAFF
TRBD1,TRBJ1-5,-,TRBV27,TGTGCCAGCAGATCCGGGACAGGGGGAAATCAGCCCCAGCATTTT,CASRSGTGGNQPQHF
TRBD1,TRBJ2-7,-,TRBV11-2,TGTGCCAGCAGCCCTAGGGACAGGGTCAGGATTCGGGATTATGAGCAGTACTTC,CASSPRDRVRIRDYEQYF
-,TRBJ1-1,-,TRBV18,TGTGCCAGCTCAAAGGACAGTCGACTAGTTGACACTGAAGCTTTCTTT,CASSKDSRLVDTEAFF
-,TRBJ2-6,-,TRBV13,TGTGCCAGCAGCCCCATCACAACAAGCTCTGGGGCCAACGTCCTGACTTTC,CASSPITTSSGANVLTF
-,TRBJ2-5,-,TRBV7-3,TGTGCCAGCAGCTCGGACCCACAAGAGACCCAGTACTTC,CASSSDPQETQYF
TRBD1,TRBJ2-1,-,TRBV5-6,TGTGCCAGCAGCTTGGTATGGACAGGGACGAATGAGCAGTTCTTC,CASSLVWTGTNEQFF
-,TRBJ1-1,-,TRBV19,TGTGCCAGTAGTGCGCGACAGGCGGGCACTGAAGCTTTCTTT,CASSARQAGTEAFF
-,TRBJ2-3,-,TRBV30,TGTGCCTGGAATCTGGCTGGAACAGATACGCAGTATTTT,CAWNLAGTDTQYF
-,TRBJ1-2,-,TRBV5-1,TGCGCCAGCAGCTTGTCAGCTAACTATGGCTACACCTTC,CASSLSANYGYTF
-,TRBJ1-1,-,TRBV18,TGTGCCAGCTCACCTCGTCTTGAGGGGCCAACTGAAGCTTTCTTT,CASSPRLEGPTEAFF
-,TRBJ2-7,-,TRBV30,TGTGCCTGGAACCGGGACGGCCCAGCCAAGCAGTACTTC,CAWNRDGPAKQYF
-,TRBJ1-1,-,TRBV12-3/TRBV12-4,TGTGCCAGCAGTCCAACCAGAGGATTGAACACTGAAGCTTTCTTT,CASSPTRGLNTEAFF
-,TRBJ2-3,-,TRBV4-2,TGTGCCAGCAGCCAGGAGCGCACTTCAGGGGGCGGGGGACATACGCAGTATTTT,CASSQERTSGGGGHTQYF
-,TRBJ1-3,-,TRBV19,TGTGCCAGTAGTATTCATGTCCAACTGAGATCTGGAAACACCATATATTTT,CASSIHVQLRSGNTIYF
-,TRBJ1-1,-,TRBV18,TGTGCCAGCTCACTAGTAACCGACTCGGCTGAAGCTTTCTTT,CASSLVTDSAEAFF
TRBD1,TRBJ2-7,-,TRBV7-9,TGTGCCAGCAGCTCAGACAGGGGGCAAACCTACGAGCAGTACTTC,CASSSDRGQTYEQYF
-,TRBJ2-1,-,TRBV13,TGTGCCAGCGAGGGCAGCGGCTCCTACAATGAGCAGTTCTTC,CASEGSGSYNEQFF
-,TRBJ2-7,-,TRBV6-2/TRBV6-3,TGTGCCAGCAGTGAACTAGTCCCGGGCGACGAGCAGTACTTC,CASSELVPGDEQYF
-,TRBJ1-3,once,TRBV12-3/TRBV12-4,TGTGCCAGCAGTTTGGGGCCGGGACGCGCTGGAAACACCATATATTTT,CASSLGPGRAGNTIYF
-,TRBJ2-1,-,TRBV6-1,TGTGCCAGCAGTGAAGAAGGGAGTTTCTCCTACAATGAGCAGTTCTTC,CASSEEGSFSYNEQFF
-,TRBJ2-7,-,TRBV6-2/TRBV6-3,TGTGCCAGCAGTTACCCTTTCGGGGCGATATACGAGCAGTACTTC,CASSYPFGAIYEQYF
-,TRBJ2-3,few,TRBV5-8,TGTGCCAGCAGCTTGGCCGGCACAGATACGCAGTATTTT,CASSLAGTDTQYF